This TCR beta chain is from a study of cytomegalovirus exposure and HLA in healthy donors. The study's findings and limits: A subsequent analysis found that TCR clusters from the first cohort also tended to co-occur in the 90 to 150 validation repertoires, with about 93% of cluster scores above 0. For cytomegalovirus status, the classifier reportedly gave diagnoses with high specificity and sensitivity. Rare TCR sequences predominated, though certain public TCRs were found in many donors.

Trimming stripped 6 bases from V and 4 bases from J, with 15 bases between. Per germline, CDR1 MGHRA and CDR2 YSYEKL. This CDR3 has 14 amino acids. TCRdb's table, derived via immunoSEQ multiplex PCR, lists solely in-frame clones and lacks some. The sample yields approximately 230,000 clones, roughly 87% seen once. About this clone: The target antigen is unknown.

The chain links TRBV4-1 to TRBJ1-2, with D unclear. Material for sequencing was PBMCs. This clonotype originated in a man aged 18 to 29 in good health and CMV-seropositive. The DNA of the CDR3 is TGCGCCAGCAGGGAGACTGGACCTAGCTATGGCTACACCTTC. This sequence encodes CASRETGPSYGYTF.